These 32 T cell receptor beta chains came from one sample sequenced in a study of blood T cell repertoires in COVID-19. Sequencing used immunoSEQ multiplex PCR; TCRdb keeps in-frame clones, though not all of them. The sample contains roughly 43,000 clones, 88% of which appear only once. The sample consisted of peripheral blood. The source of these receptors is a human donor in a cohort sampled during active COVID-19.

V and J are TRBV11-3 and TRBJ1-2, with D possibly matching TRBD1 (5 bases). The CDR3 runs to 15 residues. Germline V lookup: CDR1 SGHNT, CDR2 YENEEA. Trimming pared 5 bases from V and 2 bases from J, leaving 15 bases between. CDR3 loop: CASSHWQGWNYGYTF. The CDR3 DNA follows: TGTGCCAGCAGCCACTGGCAGGGATGGAACTATGGCTACACCTTC.

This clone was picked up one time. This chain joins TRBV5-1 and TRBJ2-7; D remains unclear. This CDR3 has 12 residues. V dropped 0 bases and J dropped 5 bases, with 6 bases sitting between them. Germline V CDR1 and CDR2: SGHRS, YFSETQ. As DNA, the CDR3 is TGCGCCAGCAGCTTGGCCTCAGACGAGCAGTACTTC. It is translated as CASSLASDEQYF.

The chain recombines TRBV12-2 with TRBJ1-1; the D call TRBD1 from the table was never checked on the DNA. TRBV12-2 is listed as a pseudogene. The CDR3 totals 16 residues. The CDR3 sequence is CASRSQRTGTNTEAFF. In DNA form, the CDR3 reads TGTGCAAGTCGCTCCCAGAGGACAGGGACGAACACTGAAGCTTTCTTT.

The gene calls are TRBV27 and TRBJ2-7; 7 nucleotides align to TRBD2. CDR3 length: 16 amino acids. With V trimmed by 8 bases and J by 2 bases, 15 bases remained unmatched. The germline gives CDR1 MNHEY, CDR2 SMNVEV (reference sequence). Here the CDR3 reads CASSWMGSSGPYEQYF. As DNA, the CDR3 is TGTGCCAGCTCTTGGATGGGGTCTAGCGGTCCCTACGAGCAGTACTTC.

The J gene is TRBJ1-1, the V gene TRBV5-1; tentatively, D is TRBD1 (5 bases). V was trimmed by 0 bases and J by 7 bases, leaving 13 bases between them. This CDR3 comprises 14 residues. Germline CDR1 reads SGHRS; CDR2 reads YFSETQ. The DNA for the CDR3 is TGCGCCAGCAGCTTGGTGGGCAGGGAAGGTGAAGCTTTCTTT. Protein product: CASSLVGREGEAFF.

The CDR3 spells CASSVGQGAAFF. In DNA, the CDR3 is TGTGCCAGCAGCGTCGGACAGGGGGCAGCTTTCTTT. The rearrangement uses TRBV7-6 and TRBJ1-1, with 11 bases that match TRBD1. Germline CDR1 SGHVS, CDR2 FNYEAQ. Trimming took 5 bases from V and 10 from J; bases not matched to a gene: 3. The CDR3 is 12 amino acids. The complete variable domain, with remaining parts taken from reference TRBV7-6 and TRBJ1-1, reads GAGVSQSPRYKVTKRGQDVALRCDPISGHVSLYWYRQALGQGPEFLTYFNYEAQQDKSGLPNDRFSAERPEGSISTLTIQRTEQRDSAMYRCASSVGQGAAFFGQGTRLTVV.

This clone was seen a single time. The CDR3 region has the DNA TGTGCCAGCAGCTGGGGACTAGCGGGTGAGACCGGGGAGCTGTTTTTT. It codes for CASSWGLAGETGELFF. The chain couples TRBV7-6 to TRBJ2-2, with TRBD2 identical over 12 bases. Germline lookup yields CDR1 SGHVS and CDR2 FNYEAQ. V lost 4 bases and J lost 5; bases outside the gene matches: 5. This CDR3 is built from 16 residues.

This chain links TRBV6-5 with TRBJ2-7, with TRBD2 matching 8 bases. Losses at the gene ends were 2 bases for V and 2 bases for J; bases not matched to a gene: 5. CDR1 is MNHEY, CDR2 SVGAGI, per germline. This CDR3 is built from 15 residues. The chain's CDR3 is CASSYDSGMAYEQYF. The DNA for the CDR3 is TGTGCCAGCAGTTACGATAGCGGGATGGCCTACGAGCAGTACTTC.

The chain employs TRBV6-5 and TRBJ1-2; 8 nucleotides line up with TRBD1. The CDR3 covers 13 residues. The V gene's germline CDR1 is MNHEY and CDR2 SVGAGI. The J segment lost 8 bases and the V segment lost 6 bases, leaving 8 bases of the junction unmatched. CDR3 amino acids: CASRLTGVDGYTF. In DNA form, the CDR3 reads TGTGCCAGCAGACTGACAGGGGTGGACGGCTACACCTTC.

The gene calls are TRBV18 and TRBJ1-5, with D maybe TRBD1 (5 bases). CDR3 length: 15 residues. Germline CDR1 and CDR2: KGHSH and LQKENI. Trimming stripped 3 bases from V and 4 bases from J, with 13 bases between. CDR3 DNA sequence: TGTGCCAGCTCACCGGCAGGGCTGCGGAATCAGCCCCAGCATTTT. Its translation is CASSPAGLRNQPQHF.

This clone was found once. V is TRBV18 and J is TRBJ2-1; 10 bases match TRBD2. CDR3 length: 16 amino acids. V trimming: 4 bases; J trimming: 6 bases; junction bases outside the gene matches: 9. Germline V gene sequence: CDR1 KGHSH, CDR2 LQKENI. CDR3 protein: CASSLPGTSVVNEQFF. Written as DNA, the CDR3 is TGTGCCAGCTCACTCCCCGGGACTAGCGTGGTCAATGAGCAGTTCTTC.

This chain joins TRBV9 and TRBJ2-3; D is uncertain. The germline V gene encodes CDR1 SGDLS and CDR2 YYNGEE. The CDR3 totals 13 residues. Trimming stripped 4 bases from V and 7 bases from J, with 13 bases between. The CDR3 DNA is TGTGCCAGCAGCCACACTAATCAGAATACGCAGTATTTT. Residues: CASSHTNQNTQYF.

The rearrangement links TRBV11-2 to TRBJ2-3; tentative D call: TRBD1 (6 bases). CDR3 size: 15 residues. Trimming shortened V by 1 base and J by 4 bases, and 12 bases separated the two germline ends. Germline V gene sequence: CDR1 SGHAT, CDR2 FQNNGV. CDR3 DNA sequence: TGTGCCAGCAGCTTAGCGCAGGGGAGCGCAGATACGCAGTATTTT. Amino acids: CASSLAQGSADTQYF. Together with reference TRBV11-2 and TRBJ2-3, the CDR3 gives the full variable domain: EAGVAQSPRYKIIEKRQSVAFWCNPISGHATLYWYQQILGQGPKLLIQFQNNGVVDDSQLPKDRFSAERLKGVDSTLKIQPAKLEDSAVYLCASSLAQGSADTQYFGPGTRLTVL.

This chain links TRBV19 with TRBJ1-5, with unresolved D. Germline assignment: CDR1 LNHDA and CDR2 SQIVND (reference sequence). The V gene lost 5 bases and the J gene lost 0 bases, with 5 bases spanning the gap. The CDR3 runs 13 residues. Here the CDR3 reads CASSFNSNQPQHF. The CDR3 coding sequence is TGTGCCAGTAGTTTCAATAGCAATCAGCCCCAGCATTTT.

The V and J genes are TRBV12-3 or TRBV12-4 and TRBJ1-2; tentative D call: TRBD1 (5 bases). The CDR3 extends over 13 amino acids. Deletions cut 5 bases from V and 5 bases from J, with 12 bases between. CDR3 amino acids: CASSLRPGYGYTF. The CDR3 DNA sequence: TGTGCCAGCAGTCTTCGCCCAGGGTATGGCTACACCTTC.

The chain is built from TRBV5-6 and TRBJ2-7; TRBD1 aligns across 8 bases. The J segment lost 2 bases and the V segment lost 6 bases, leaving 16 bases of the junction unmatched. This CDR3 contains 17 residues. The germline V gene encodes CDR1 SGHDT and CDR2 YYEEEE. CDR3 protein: CASILVPDRDLPYEQYF. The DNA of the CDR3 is TGTGCCAGCATTCTAGTCCCGGACAGGGACTTACCCTACGAGCAGTACTTC.

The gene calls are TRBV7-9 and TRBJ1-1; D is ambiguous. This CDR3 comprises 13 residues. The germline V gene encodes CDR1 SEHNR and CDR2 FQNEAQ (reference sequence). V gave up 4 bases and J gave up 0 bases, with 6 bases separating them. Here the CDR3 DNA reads TGTGCCAGCAGCTCTCAGATGAACACTGAAGCTTTCTTT. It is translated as CASSSQMNTEAFF.

CDR3 in DNA: TGTGCCAGCAGCTTAAGAGGGGGTGAAGCTTTCTTT. Translation gives CASSLRGGEAFF. J is TRBJ1-1 and V is TRBV7-3; tentatively, D is TRBD1 (6 bases). V lost 1 base, J lost 7 bases, and 7 bases lay in between. CDR1 and CDR2 from the germline V gene are SGHTA and FQGTGA. The CDR3 covers 12 residues. The variable domain in full, with the rest retrieved from reference TRBV7-3 and TRBJ1-1, is GAGVSQTPSNKVTEKGKYVELRCDPISGHTALYWYRQSLGQGPEFLIYFQGTGAADDSGLPNDRFFAVRPEGSVSTLKIQRTERGDSAVYLCASSLRGGEAFFGQGTRLTVV.

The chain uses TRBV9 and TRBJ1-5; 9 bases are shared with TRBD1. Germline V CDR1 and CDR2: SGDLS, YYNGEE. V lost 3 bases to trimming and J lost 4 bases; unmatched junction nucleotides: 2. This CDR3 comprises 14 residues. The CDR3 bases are TGTGCCAGCAGCGGGACAGGGGTAAATCAGCCCCAGCATTTT. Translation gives CASSGTGVNQPQHF. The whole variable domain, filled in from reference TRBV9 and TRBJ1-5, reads DSGVTQTPKHLITATGQRVTLRCSPRSGDLSVYWYQQSLDQGLQFLIQYYNGEERAKGNILERFSAQQFPDLHSELNLSSLELGDSALYFCASSGTGVNQPQHFGDGTRLSIL.

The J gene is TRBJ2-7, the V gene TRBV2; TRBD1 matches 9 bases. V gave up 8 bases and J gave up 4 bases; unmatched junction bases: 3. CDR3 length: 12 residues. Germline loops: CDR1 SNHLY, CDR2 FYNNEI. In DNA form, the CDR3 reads TGTGCCAGCCGGACAGGGGAATACGAGCAGTACTTC. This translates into CASRTGEYEQYF.

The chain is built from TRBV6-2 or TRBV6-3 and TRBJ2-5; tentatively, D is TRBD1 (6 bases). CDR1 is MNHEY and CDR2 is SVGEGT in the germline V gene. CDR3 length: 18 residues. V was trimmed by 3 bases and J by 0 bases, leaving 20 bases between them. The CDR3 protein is CASSYRSGAQFYQETQYF. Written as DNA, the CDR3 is TGTGCCAGCAGTTATAGGTCAGGGGCCCAATTTTACCAAGAGACCCAGTACTTC.

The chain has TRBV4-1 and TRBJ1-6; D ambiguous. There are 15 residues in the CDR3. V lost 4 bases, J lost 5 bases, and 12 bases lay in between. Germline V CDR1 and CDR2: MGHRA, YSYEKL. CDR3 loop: CASSLDDGDNSPLHF. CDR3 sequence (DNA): TGCGCCAGCAGCCTAGATGACGGGGATAATTCACCCCTCCACTTT.

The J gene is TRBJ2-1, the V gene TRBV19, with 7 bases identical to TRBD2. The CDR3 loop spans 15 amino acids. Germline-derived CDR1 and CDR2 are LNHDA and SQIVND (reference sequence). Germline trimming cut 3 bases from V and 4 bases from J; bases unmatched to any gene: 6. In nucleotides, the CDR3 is TGTGCCAGTAGTATGGTGGGAGCGGGATACAATGAGCAGTTCTTC. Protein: CASSMVGAGYNEQFF.

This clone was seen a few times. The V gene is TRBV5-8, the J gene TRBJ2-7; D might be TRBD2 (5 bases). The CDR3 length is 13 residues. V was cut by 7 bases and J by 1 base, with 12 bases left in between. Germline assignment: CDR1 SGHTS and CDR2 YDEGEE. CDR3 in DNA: TGTGCCAGCGAACAGAGGAGGTCCTACGAGCAGTACTTC. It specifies CASEQRRSYEQYF.

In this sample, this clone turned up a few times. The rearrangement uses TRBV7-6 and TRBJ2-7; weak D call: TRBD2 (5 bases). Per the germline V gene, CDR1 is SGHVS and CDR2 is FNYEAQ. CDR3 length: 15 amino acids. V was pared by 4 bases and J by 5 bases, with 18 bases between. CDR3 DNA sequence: TGTGCCAGCAGCTCCCGTGGTAGCGTGTCAGACGAGCAGTACTTC. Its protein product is CASSSRGSVSDEQYF.

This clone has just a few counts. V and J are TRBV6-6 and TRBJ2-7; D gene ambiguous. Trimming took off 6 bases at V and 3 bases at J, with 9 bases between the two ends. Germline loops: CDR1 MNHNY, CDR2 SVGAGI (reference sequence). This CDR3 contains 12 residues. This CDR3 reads CASSPSDYEQYF. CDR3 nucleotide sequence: TGTGCCAGCAGCCCCAGCGACTACGAGCAGTACTTC.

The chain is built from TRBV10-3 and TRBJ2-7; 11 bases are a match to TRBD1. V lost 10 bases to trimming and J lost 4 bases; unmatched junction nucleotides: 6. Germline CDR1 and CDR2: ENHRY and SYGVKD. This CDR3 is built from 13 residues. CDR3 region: CATWDRGGYEQYF. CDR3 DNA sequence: TGTGCCACTTGGGACAGGGGGGGATACGAGCAGTACTTC.

The CDR3 loop reads CASHGAEVYGYTF. The CDR3 region has the DNA TGTGCCAGTCATGGGGCGGAAGTCTATGGCTACACCTTC. The chain joins TRBV6-5 to TRBJ1-2, with D perhaps matching TRBD1 (5 bases). V lost 9 bases to trimming and J lost 4 bases, with 15 bases between them. The CDR3 spans 13 residues. Germline V lookup: CDR1 MNHEY, CDR2 SVGAGI.

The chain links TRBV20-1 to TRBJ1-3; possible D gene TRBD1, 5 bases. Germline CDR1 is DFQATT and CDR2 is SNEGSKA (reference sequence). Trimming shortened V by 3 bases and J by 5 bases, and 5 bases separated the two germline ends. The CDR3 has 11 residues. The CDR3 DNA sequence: TGCAGTGCTAGGGACAGAAACACCATATATTTT. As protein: CSARDRNTIYF.

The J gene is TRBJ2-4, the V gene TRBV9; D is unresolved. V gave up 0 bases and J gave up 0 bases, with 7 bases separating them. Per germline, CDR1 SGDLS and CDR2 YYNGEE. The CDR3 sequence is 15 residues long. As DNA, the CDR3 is TGTGCCAGCAGCGTAGACGGAGTAGCCAAAAACATTCAGTACTTC. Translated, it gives CASSVDGVAKNIQYF.

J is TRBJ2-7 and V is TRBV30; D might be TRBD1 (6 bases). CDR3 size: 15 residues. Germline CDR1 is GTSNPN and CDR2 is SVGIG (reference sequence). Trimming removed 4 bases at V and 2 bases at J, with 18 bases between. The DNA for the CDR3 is TGTGCCTGGAACCCCCCTGGACAGTTACCCTACGAGCAGTACTTC. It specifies CAWNPPGQLPYEQYF.

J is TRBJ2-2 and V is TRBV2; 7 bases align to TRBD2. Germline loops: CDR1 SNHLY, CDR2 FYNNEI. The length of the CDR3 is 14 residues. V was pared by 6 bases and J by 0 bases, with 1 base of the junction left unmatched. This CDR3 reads CASRGRANTGELFF. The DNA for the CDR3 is TGTGCCAGCAGGGGGAGGGCGAACACCGGGGAGCTGTTTTTT.